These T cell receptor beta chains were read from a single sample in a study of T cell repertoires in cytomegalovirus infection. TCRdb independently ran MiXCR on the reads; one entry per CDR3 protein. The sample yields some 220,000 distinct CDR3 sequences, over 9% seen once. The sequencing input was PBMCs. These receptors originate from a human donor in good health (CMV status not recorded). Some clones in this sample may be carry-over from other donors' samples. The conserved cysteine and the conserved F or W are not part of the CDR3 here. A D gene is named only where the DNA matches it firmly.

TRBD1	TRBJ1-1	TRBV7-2	ASSLSGGGTEAF
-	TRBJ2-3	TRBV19	ASSIRVPDTQY
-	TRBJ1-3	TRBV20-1	SARNPLSGNTIY
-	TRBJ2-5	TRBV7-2	ASSPRPQETQY
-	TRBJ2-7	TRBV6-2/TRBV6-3	ASSDPAYEQY
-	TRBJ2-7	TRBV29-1	SVVPAQGSYEQY
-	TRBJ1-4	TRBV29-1	SAGWGATNEKLF
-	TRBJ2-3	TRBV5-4	ATLIYSTDTQY
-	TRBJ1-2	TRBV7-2	ASSSRGAGSQGGYGYT
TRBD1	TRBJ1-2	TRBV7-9	ASSSDRMGYGYT
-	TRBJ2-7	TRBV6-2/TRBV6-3	ASNEAGHISEQY
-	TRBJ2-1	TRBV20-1	SAIPRDPYNEQF
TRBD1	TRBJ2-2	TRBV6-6	ASSQQQGAAGELF
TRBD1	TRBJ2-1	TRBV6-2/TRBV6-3	ASSYSKGTGVSYNEQF
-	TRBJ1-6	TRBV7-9	ASSLAGTNSPLH
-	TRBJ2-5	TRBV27	ASSGTQY
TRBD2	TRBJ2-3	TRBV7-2	ASSPQLAGGEDTQY
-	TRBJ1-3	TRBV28	ASSALNTIY
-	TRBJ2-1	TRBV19	ASSIADPGNEQF
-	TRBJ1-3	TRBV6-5	ASSDGGAGNTIY
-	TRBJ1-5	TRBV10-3	AISESGYGELNQPQH
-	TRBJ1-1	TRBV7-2	ASRLGTSTTEAF
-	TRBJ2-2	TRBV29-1	SVERGGVDTGELF
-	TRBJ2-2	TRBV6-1	AGRRGWNTGELF
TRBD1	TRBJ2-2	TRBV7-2	AGDRRNTGELF
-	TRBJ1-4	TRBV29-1	SVDEGATNEKLF
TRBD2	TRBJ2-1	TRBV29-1	SARSSGTTIYNEQF
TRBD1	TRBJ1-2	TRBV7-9	ASSLGTGRTNYGYT
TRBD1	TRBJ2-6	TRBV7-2	ASSLAPGGSGANVLT
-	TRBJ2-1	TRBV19	ASSISGPEGNEQF
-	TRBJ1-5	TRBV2	ASSEARGITNQPQH
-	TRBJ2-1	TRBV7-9	ASSYGPGHYNEQF
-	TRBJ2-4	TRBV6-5	ASSVNSQGRNIQY
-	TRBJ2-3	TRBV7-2	ASSQTLADTQY
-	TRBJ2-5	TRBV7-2	ASSLAQGKTQY
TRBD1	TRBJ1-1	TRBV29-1	SATDRGDTEAF
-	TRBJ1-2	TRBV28	ASVLGFNYGYT
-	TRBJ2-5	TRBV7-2	ASRPPGFQETQY
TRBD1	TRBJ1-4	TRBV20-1	SAPDRETNEKLF
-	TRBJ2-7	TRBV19	ASSRTAVRPEQY
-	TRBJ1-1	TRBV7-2	ASSLGGPNTEAF
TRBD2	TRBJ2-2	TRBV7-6	ASSSSRGGGDTGELF
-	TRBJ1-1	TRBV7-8	ASSSPSGLVRAEAF
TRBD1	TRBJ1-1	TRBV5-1	ASSSRTGPNGEAF